The next 21 T cell receptor beta chains were all read from a single sample in a study of blood T cell repertoires in COVID-19. Sequencing was performed with immunoSEQ multiplex PCR; in TCRdb, only in-frame clones are kept and a portion is missing. The sample lists 390,000 or so clones, about nine tenths seen once, with 1.4% in the top ten. Sequencing was performed on peripheral blood. These receptors were obtained from a woman aged 25 to 39 with active or convalescent COVID-19.

The chain is built from TRBV6-5 and TRBJ2-1; 11 bases match TRBD2. Germline V lookup: CDR1 MNHEY, CDR2 SVGAGI. The CDR3 contains 15 residues. V lost 5 bases to trimming and J lost 4 bases; unmatched junction nucleotides: 4. The CDR3 DNA sequence: TGTGCCAGCAGTACCGGGACTAGCGGATACAATGAGCAGTTCTTC. It encodes CASSTGTSGYNEQFF.

The chain joins TRBV5-1 to TRBJ2-1; 9 nucleotides agree with TRBD1. This CDR3 is 14 amino acids long. Germline V gene lookup returns CDR1 SGHRS and CDR2 YFSETQ. Losses at the gene ends were 4 bases for V and 9 bases for J; bases not matched to a gene: 8. As DNA, the CDR3 is TGCGCCAGCAGCACAAGGACAGGGGCAGTTGAGCAGTTCTTC. This gives the protein CASSTRTGAVEQFF.

J is TRBJ1-3 and V is TRBV19; TRBD1 is a possible D gene (6 bases). There are 16 residues in the CDR3. From germline, CDR1 is LNHDA and CDR2 SQIVND (reference sequence). The ends were cut back, 6 bases at V and 0 bases at J, with 15 bases in the middle. The CDR3 protein is CASRMDSYYSGNTIYF. The CDR3 region has the DNA TGTGCCAGTAGGATGGACAGTTACTACTCTGGAAACACCATATATTTT. Together with reference TRBV19 and TRBJ1-3, the CDR3 gives the full variable domain: DGGITQSPKYLFRKEGQNVTLSCEQNLNHDAMYWYRQDPGQGLRLIYYSQIVNDFQKGDIAEGYSVSREKKESFPLTVTSAQKNPTAFYLCASRMDSYYSGNTIYFGEGSWLTVV.

The CDR3 loop reads CASSQWESSYNSPLHF. CDR3 nucleotide sequence: TGCGCCAGCAGCCAATGGGAGAGCTCCTATAATTCACCCCTCCACTTT. The chain combines TRBV4-1 with TRBJ1-6, with D unclear. Per germline, CDR1 MGHRA and CDR2 YSYEKL. The V end lost 2 bases, the J end lost 0 bases, and 8 bases lay between the germline ends. The CDR3 is made up of 16 amino acids.

The chain has TRBV7-9 and TRBJ2-7; TRBD2 is a possible D gene (5 bases). CDR3 length: 14 residues. The V and J ends lost 5 bases and 1 base respectively, with 12 bases between them. Germline CDR1 and CDR2: SEHNR and FQNEAQ (reference sequence). In DNA form, the CDR3 reads TGTGCCAGCAGCCCTCGGGAAAATTCCTACGAGCAGTACTTC. Its translation: CASSPRENSYEQYF.

J is TRBJ2-3 and V is TRBV7-5; TRBD2 is the table's D call and was not checked against the DNA. TRBV7-5 is a pseudogene segment. This CDR3 contains 16 residues. The CDR3 region is CVRSLTSVQFSDTQYF. The CDR3 DNA reads as TGTGTCAGAAGCTTAACTAGCGTTCAATTTTCAGATACGCAGTATTTT.

The rearrangement joins TRBV19 to TRBJ1-1, with 12 bases aligning to TRBD1. The CDR3 runs to 16 residues. V shed 5 bases and J 0 bases; nucleotides not matched to a gene: 4. Germline assignment: CDR1 LNHDA and CDR2 SQIVND (reference sequence). The CDR3 region has the DNA TGTGCCAGTAGTCCTGGGACAGGGGGCGTGAACACTGAAGCTTTCTTT. Translating it yields CASSPGTGGVNTEAFF.

This chain uses TRBV19 with TRBJ2-1, with D unresolved. The CDR3 has 11 residues. V lost 3 bases and J lost 10, with 7 bases in between. Per the germline V gene, CDR1 is LNHDA and CDR2 is SQIVND (reference sequence). CDR3: CASSMKREQFF. Here the CDR3 DNA reads TGTGCCAGTAGTATGAAGCGAGAGCAGTTCTTC.

The chain has TRBV6-1 and TRBJ2-7; no reliable D call. V gave up 2 bases and J gave up 2 bases, with 7 bases separating them. This CDR3 region has 13 residues. Germline assignment: CDR1 MNHNS and CDR2 SASEGT. The DNA of the CDR3 is TGTGCCAGCAGTGAACAACCAGCCTACGAGCAGTACTTC. Translation: CASSEQPAYEQYF.

V usage is TRBV2 and J usage is TRBJ2-7; TRBD2 agrees at 8 bases. This CDR3 is built from 16 residues. From germline, CDR1 is SNHLY and CDR2 FYNNEI. J lost 2 bases, V lost 2 bases, and 8 bases had no gene match. The CDR3 is CASSENSGAGAYEQYF. The CDR3 DNA reads TGTGCCAGCAGTGAAAACTCGGGAGCGGGGGCCTACGAGCAGTACTTC.

The rearrangement joins TRBV4-1 to TRBJ1-2; D not resolved. This CDR3 is 12 amino acids long. CDR1 and CDR2 (germline): MGHRA, YSYEKL. Trimming pared 0 bases from V and 5 bases from J, leaving 4 bases between. The CDR3 is CASSQEAYGYTF. CDR3 nucleotide sequence: TGCGCCAGCAGCCAAGAGGCTTATGGCTACACCTTC.

This chain links TRBV6-5 with TRBJ2-1; 11 bases are a match to TRBD2. V was pared by 5 bases and J by 4 bases, with 4 bases of the junction left unmatched. The CDR3 totals 15 residues. Germline assignment: CDR1 MNHEY and CDR2 SVGAGI. DNA for the CDR3: TGTGCCAGCAGTCAACTAGCGGGAGATTACAATGAGCAGTTCTTC. Translation: CASSQLAGDYNEQFF.

The chain uses TRBV29-1 and TRBJ2-2; TRBD1 aligns across 8 bases. CDR3 length equals 13 residues. V dropped 3 bases and J dropped 5; count of bases not matched to a gene: 2. Germline loops: CDR1 SQVTM, CDR2 ANQGSEA. CDR3 bases: TGCAGCGTTGACAGGGGGCTAACCGGGGAGCTGTTTTTT. Its protein is CSVDRGLTGELFF.

This rearrangement joins TRBV2 to TRBJ2-5; TRBD2 aligns across 10 bases. The trim removed 6 bases at V and 1 base at J, leaving 8 bases unmatched. Per germline, CDR1 SNHLY and CDR2 FYNNEI. This CDR3 comprises 16 residues. CDR3 sequence (DNA): TGTGCCAGCAGGGCCTTAGGACTAGCGGTCCAAGAGACCCAGTACTTC. This codes for CASRALGLAVQETQYF.

J is TRBJ1-1 and V is TRBV4-1; 7 bases are a match to TRBD1. The J segment lost 4 bases and the V segment lost 3 bases, leaving 8 bases of the junction unmatched. The CDR3 is 15 residues long. CDR1 is MGHRA, CDR2 YSYEKL, per germline. The CDR3 region is CASSQPTGRSTEAFF. The CDR3 nucleotides read TGCGCCAGCAGCCAGCCGACAGGGAGAAGCACTGAAGCTTTCTTT.

This sequence joins TRBV10-3 and TRBJ1-2, with 7 bases fitting TRBD1. The CDR3 has 12 amino acids. The V gene's germline CDR1 is ENHRY and CDR2 SYGVKD. After removal of 6 bases from V and 6 bases from J, the junction contained 4 bases not matched to a gene. CDR3 residues: CAISPQGNGYTF. DNA of the CDR3: TGTGCCATCAGCCCACAGGGGAATGGCTACACCTTC.

The J gene is TRBJ2-3, the V gene TRBV2; perhaps TRBD2 as D (5 bases). Germline V gene lookup returns CDR1 SNHLY and CDR2 FYNNEI. The CDR3 is made up of 14 amino acids. V dropped 3 bases and J dropped 0 bases, with 7 bases sitting between them. CDR3: CASSEEESTDTQYF. For the CDR3, the DNA is TGTGCCAGCAGTGAGGAGGAGAGCACAGATACGCAGTATTTT. Supplemented by reference TRBV2 and TRBJ2-3, the full variable domain reads EPEVTQTPSHQVTQMGQEVILRCVPISNHLYFYWYRQILGQKVEFLVSFYNNEISEKSEIFDDQFSVERPDGSNFTLKIRSTKLEDSAMYFCASSEEESTDTQYFGPGTRLTVL.

The chain has TRBV2 and TRBJ1-1; 7 nucleotides agree with TRBD1. CDR1 is SNHLY and CDR2 is FYNNEI in the germline V gene. The CDR3 consists of 11 residues. The junction had 0 bases not matched to a gene; V was cut back by 3 bases and J by 8 bases. DNA of the CDR3: TGTGCCAGCAGTGAGACAGGGGAAGCTTTCTTT. It yields the protein CASSETGEAFF.

The chain carries TRBV3-1 (or the pseudogene TRBV3-2) and TRBJ2-3, with D possibly TRBD2 on 6 matching bases. V was trimmed by 0 bases and J by 0 bases, leaving 10 bases between them. Germline V gene lookup returns CDR1 LGHDT and CDR2 YNNKEL (reference sequence). CDR3 length equals 16 residues. This CDR3 is CASSQDLGGSTDTQYF. CDR3 bases: TGTGCCAGCAGCCAAGATTTGGGGGGTAGCACAGATACGCAGTATTTT.

This clone appeared once. This chain joins TRBV4-1 and TRBJ1-1, with a possible D match to TRBD1 (5 bases). Trimming took off 3 bases at V and 1 base at J, with 9 bases between the two ends. In germline, CDR1 is MGHRA, CDR2 YSYEKL. The CDR3 is made up of 14 amino acids. DNA of the CDR3: TGCGCCAGCAGCCAGGACACGGAGAACACTGAAGCTTTCTTT. Its translation is CASSQDTENTEAFF.

The chain links TRBV7-8 to TRBJ1-5; D is uncertain. V shed 1 base and J shed 1 base, with 23 bases lying between them. CDR3 length: 20 residues. Per germline, CDR1 SGHVS and CDR2 FQNEAQ. The CDR3 is CASSLESIIPWAVSNQPQHF. For the CDR3, the DNA is TGTGCCAGCAGCTTAGAGTCGATAATCCCTTGGGCAGTGAGCAATCAGCCCCAGCATTTT.